This T cell receptor beta chain was identified during a study of blood T cell repertoires in COVID-19. Study background: The analysed material was cDNA or gDNA that came from T cells, B-cell-depleted T cells, or PBMCs.

Assay used: immunoSEQ multiplex PCR; TCRdb lists only in-frame clones, some missing. Of fewer than 150,000 clones listed, about 77% are singletons. V was shortened by 9 bases and J by 4 bases, with 15 bases between the two germline ends. The V gene's germline CDR1 is MNHEY and CDR2 SVGAGI. The CDR3 totals 13 residues. Source material: peripheral blood. The clonotype originates from an elderly man with acute or convalescent COVID-19. J is TRBJ2-5 and V is TRBV6-5; D perhaps matches TRBD1 (5 bases). In DNA, the CDR3 is TGTGCCAGTAGAGGAAGGGGCCGAGAGACCCAGTACTTC. Translating gives CASRGRGRETQYF.